The rows below give T cell receptor beta chains drawn from one sample of a study of T cell responses to AZD1222 COVID-19 vaccine. Generated by immunoSEQ multiplex PCR, the TCRdb table keeps only in-frame clones and is missing some. This table holds under 150,000 clones, around 91% found once. Sequencing was performed on peripheral blood, taken 28 days after the second AZD1222 dose. The receptors were sampled from an adult who received the AZD1222 COVID-19 vaccine. The CDR3 runs from the conserved cysteine through the conserved F or W. The order of the fields is CDR3 protein, CDR3 DNA, D gene, V gene, CDR3 length, J gene, clone size. D genes are given only for firm matches. The size of a clone is reported for some rows only, either as once, few or many, or as a class for expanded clones.

CDR3 protein: CASSMGVSEKLFF
CDR3 DNA: TGCGCCAGCAGCATGGGAGTCTCCGAAAAACTGTTTTTT
D gene: -
V gene: TRBV5-1
CDR3 length: 13
J gene: TRBJ1-4
clone size: -

CDR3 protein: CAWSRGQNTEAFF
CDR3 DNA: TGTGCCTGGAGTAGGGGACAGAACACTGAAGCTTTCTTT
D gene: -
V gene: TRBV30
CDR3 length: 13
J gene: TRBJ1-1
clone size: -

CDR3 protein: CASSSEDRGFFPQHF
CDR3 DNA: TGTGCCAGCAGTAGCGAAGACAGGGGGTTTTTCCCCCAGCATTTT
D gene: TRBD1
V gene: TRBV6-6
CDR3 length: 15
J gene: TRBJ1-5
clone size: -

CDR3 protein: CASRRATSYEQYF
CDR3 DNA: TGTGCCTCACGGAGGGCGACCTCCTACGAGCAGTACTTC
D gene: -
V gene: TRBV14
CDR3 length: 13
J gene: TRBJ2-7
clone size: -

CDR3 protein: CASSLAREAFF
CDR3 DNA: TGTGCCAGCAGCTTAGCGCGGGAGGCTTTCTTT
D gene: -
V gene: TRBV11-2
CDR3 length: 11
J gene: TRBJ1-1
clone size: -

CDR3 protein: CASSLSYEQFF
CDR3 DNA: TGTGCCAGCAGCTTGAGCTATGAGCAGTTCTTC
D gene: -
V gene: TRBV7-9
CDR3 length: 11
J gene: TRBJ2-1
clone size: -

CDR3 protein: CASSLQTGVNTEAFF
CDR3 DNA: TGTGCCAGCAGCCTGCAGACGGGAGTGAACACTGAAGCTTTCTTT
D gene: -
V gene: TRBV5-4
CDR3 length: 15
J gene: TRBJ1-1
clone size: -

CDR3 protein: CASTPTATNEKLFF
CDR3 DNA: TGCGCCAGCACCCCGACAGCCACTAATGAAAAACTGTTTTTT
D gene: -
V gene: TRBV4-1
CDR3 length: 14
J gene: TRBJ1-4
clone size: -

CDR3 protein: CASSLDTGRYNSPLHF
CDR3 DNA: TGCGCCAGCAGCTTGGACACCGGGCGTTATAATTCACCCCTCCACTTT
D gene: -
V gene: TRBV5-1
CDR3 length: 16
J gene: TRBJ1-6
clone size: once

CDR3 protein: CASTPPTGPGYTF
CDR3 DNA: TGTGCCAGCACTCCCCCGACAGGGCCCGGCTACACCTTC
D gene: TRBD1
V gene: TRBV28
CDR3 length: 13
J gene: TRBJ1-2
clone size: -

CDR3 protein: CASGEAGRNEQFF
CDR3 DNA: TGTGCCAGCGGGGAGGCAGGAAGGAATGAGCAGTTCTTC
D gene: -
V gene: TRBV27
CDR3 length: 13
J gene: TRBJ2-1
clone size: -

CDR3 protein: CAISESLSYSSYNEQFF
CDR3 DNA: TGTGCCATCAGTGAGTCCCTCTCCTATAGCTCCTACAATGAGCAGTTCTTC
D gene: -
V gene: TRBV10-3
CDR3 length: 17
J gene: TRBJ2-1
clone size: -

CDR3 protein: CASRSPPRVAFF
CDR3 DNA: TGTGCCAGCAGGTCACCCCCACGGGTGGCTTTCTTT
D gene: -
V gene: TRBV6-5
CDR3 length: 12
J gene: TRBJ1-1
clone size: -

CDR3 protein: CASMVGGETTGELFF
CDR3 DNA: TGTGCCAGCATGGTTGGGGGAGAGACCACCGGGGAGCTGTTTTTT
D gene: -
V gene: TRBV5-4
CDR3 length: 15
J gene: TRBJ2-2
clone size: -

CDR3 protein: CASSLGAGGAKNIQYF
CDR3 DNA: TGTGCCAGCAGTTTGGGAGCGGGGGGTGCCAAAAACATTCAGTACTTC
D gene: TRBD2
V gene: TRBV27
CDR3 length: 16
J gene: TRBJ2-4
clone size: -

CDR3 protein: CASSYGQGRTDTQYF
CDR3 DNA: TGTGCCAGCAGTTACGGCCAGGGAAGGACAGATACGCAGTATTTT
D gene: -
V gene: TRBV6-6
CDR3 length: 15
J gene: TRBJ2-3
clone size: few

CDR3 protein: CASSQSGNSPLHF
CDR3 DNA: TGCGCCAGCAGCCAGAGCGGGAATTCACCCCTCCACTTT
D gene: -
V gene: TRBV4-3
CDR3 length: 13
J gene: TRBJ1-6
clone size: -

CDR3 protein: CASTDRSQWKDTEAFF
CDR3 DNA: TGCGCCAGCACCGACAGGTCTCAATGGAAGGACACTGAAGCTTTCTTT
D gene: -
V gene: TRBV5-1
CDR3 length: 16
J gene: TRBJ1-1
clone size: -

CDR3 protein: CASSLGQGGIHEQYF
CDR3 DNA: TGCGCCAGCAGCCTAGGACAGGGTGGAATCCACGAGCAGTACTTC
D gene: TRBD1
V gene: TRBV5-1
CDR3 length: 15
J gene: TRBJ2-7
clone size: -

CDR3 protein: CASSLVQGEQFF
CDR3 DNA: TGTGCCAGCAGTTTGGTACAAGGAGAGCAGTTCTTC
D gene: -
V gene: TRBV28
CDR3 length: 12
J gene: TRBJ2-1
clone size: -

CDR3 protein: CASSYGGNYGYTF
CDR3 DNA: TGTGCCAGCAGTTATGGAGGAAACTATGGCTACACCTTC
D gene: -
V gene: TRBV6-1
CDR3 length: 13
J gene: TRBJ1-2
clone size: -

CDR3 protein: CSVEDLRGANTEAFF
CDR3 DNA: TGCAGCGTTGAAGATCTTCGAGGGGCGAACACTGAAGCTTTCTTT
D gene: -
V gene: TRBV29-1
CDR3 length: 15
J gene: TRBJ1-1
clone size: -

CDR3 protein: CASSQVGDQPQHF
CDR3 DNA: TGTGCCAGCAGCCAAGTCGGGGATCAGCCCCAGCATTTT
D gene: -
V gene: TRBV3-1/TRBV3-2
CDR3 length: 13
J gene: TRBJ1-5
clone size: -

CDR3 protein: CAWTVRGHEQYF
CDR3 DNA: TGTGCCTGGACCGTACGGGGCCACGAGCAGTACTTC
D gene: -
V gene: TRBV30
CDR3 length: 12
J gene: TRBJ2-7
clone size: -

CDR3 protein: CASSLAVYGSNQPQHF
CDR3 DNA: TGTGCCAGCAGCTTAGCGGTCTACGGAAGCAATCAGCCCCAGCATTTT
D gene: -
V gene: TRBV7-8
CDR3 length: 16
J gene: TRBJ1-5
clone size: -

CDR3 protein: CASKVSYNEQFF
CDR3 DNA: TGTGCCAGCAAAGTTTCCTACAATGAGCAGTTCTTC
D gene: -
V gene: TRBV2
CDR3 length: 12
J gene: TRBJ2-1
clone size: -

CDR3 protein: CASSLSGFGTEAFF
CDR3 DNA: TGTGCCAGCAGCTTATCAGGGTTTGGCACTGAAGCTTTCTTT
D gene: -
V gene: TRBV7-2
CDR3 length: 14
J gene: TRBJ1-1
clone size: -

CDR3 protein: CASTSNEGRSTEAFF
CDR3 DNA: TGTGCCAGCACCTCCAACGAGGGGCGGTCCACTGAAGCTTTCTTT
D gene: -
V gene: TRBV28
CDR3 length: 15
J gene: TRBJ1-1
clone size: -

CDR3 protein: CSVDHPSSYNEQFF
CDR3 DNA: TGCAGCGTTGACCACCCGAGCTCCTACAATGAGCAGTTCTTC
D gene: -
V gene: TRBV29-1
CDR3 length: 14
J gene: TRBJ2-1
clone size: -

CDR3 protein: CASSLGIKTGGNYGYTF
CDR3 DNA: TGTGCCAGCAGCTTGGGAATAAAGACAGGGGGCAACTATGGCTACACCTTC
D gene: TRBD1
V gene: TRBV5-4
CDR3 length: 17
J gene: TRBJ1-2
clone size: -

CDR3 protein: CASSQDRSGGTEAFF
CDR3 DNA: TGCGCCAGCAGCCAAGACAGATCAGGGGGCACTGAAGCTTTCTTT
D gene: TRBD1
V gene: TRBV4-1
CDR3 length: 15
J gene: TRBJ1-1
clone size: -

CDR3 protein: CASSATGGGYGYTF
CDR3 DNA: TGTGCCAGCAGCGCGACAGGGGGCGGCTATGGCTACACCTTC
D gene: TRBD1
V gene: TRBV9
CDR3 length: 14
J gene: TRBJ1-2
clone size: -

CDR3 protein: CASSPAGGPSTDTQYF
CDR3 DNA: TGTGCCAGCTCACCAGCGGGAGGTCCTAGCACAGATACGCAGTATTTT
D gene: TRBD2
V gene: TRBV18
CDR3 length: 16
J gene: TRBJ2-3
clone size: -

CDR3 protein: CASSSGVNTEAFF
CDR3 DNA: TGTGCCAGCAGCTCCGGGGTAAACACTGAAGCTTTCTTT
D gene: -
V gene: TRBV11-2
CDR3 length: 13
J gene: TRBJ1-1
clone size: -

CDR3 protein: CASSLGTPYGYTF
CDR3 DNA: TGTGCCAGCAGCCTTGGGACTCCCTATGGCTACACCTTC
D gene: -
V gene: TRBV14
CDR3 length: 13
J gene: TRBJ1-2
clone size: once

CDR3 protein: CASASGTGVYEQYF
CDR3 DNA: TGTGCCAGCGCATCCGGGACAGGGGTATACGAGCAGTACTTC
D gene: TRBD1
V gene: TRBV5-6
CDR3 length: 14
J gene: TRBJ2-7
clone size: -

CDR3 protein: CASSSGQGYGYTF
CDR3 DNA: TGTGCCAGCAGTTCAGGGCAGGGCTATGGCTACACCTTC
D gene: -
V gene: TRBV28
CDR3 length: 13
J gene: TRBJ1-2
clone size: -

CDR3 protein: CASSLPSTMNTEAFF
CDR3 DNA: TGTGCCAGCAGTTTGCCCTCCACGATGAACACTGAAGCTTTCTTT
D gene: -
V gene: TRBV6-2/TRBV6-3
CDR3 length: 15
J gene: TRBJ1-1
clone size: few

CDR3 protein: CASTSSGERGGYTF
CDR3 DNA: TGTGCCAGCACCTCATCGGGAGAAAGGGGTGGCTACACCTTC
D gene: -
V gene: TRBV6-5
CDR3 length: 14
J gene: TRBJ1-2
clone size: -

CDR3 protein: CASSSGQGNQPQHF
CDR3 DNA: TGTGCCAGCTCATCGGGACAGGGAAATCAGCCCCAGCATTTT
D gene: TRBD1
V gene: TRBV18
CDR3 length: 14
J gene: TRBJ1-5
clone size: few

CDR3 protein: CASSRDNLRVANEKLFF
CDR3 DNA: TGTGCCAGCAGCCGAGACAATCTCAGGGTAGCTAATGAAAAACTGTTTTTT
D gene: -
V gene: TRBV4-2
CDR3 length: 17
J gene: TRBJ1-4
clone size: -

CDR3 protein: CASSQDQGATRGYTF
CDR3 DNA: TGTGCCAGCAGCCAAGATCAGGGGGCGACCAGGGGCTACACCTTC
D gene: TRBD1
V gene: TRBV4-2
CDR3 length: 15
J gene: TRBJ1-2
clone size: -

CDR3 protein: CASTIQRGVYNEQFF
CDR3 DNA: TGTGCCAGCACTATCCAGCGGGGGGTCTACAATGAGCAGTTCTTC
D gene: TRBD2
V gene: TRBV27
CDR3 length: 15
J gene: TRBJ2-1
clone size: -

CDR3 protein: CASSTPSGGYNEQFF
CDR3 DNA: TGTGCCAGTAGTACCCCTAGCGGGGGGTACAATGAGCAGTTCTTC
D gene: TRBD2
V gene: TRBV19
CDR3 length: 15
J gene: TRBJ2-1
clone size: -

CDR3 protein: CASSQEAGRPRGGYTF
CDR3 DNA: TGCGCCAGCAGCCAAGAAGCAGGGCGGCCCAGAGGCGGCTACACCTTC
D gene: -
V gene: TRBV4-3
CDR3 length: 16
J gene: TRBJ1-2
clone size: -

CDR3 protein: CASRPSGTTYQETQYF
CDR3 DNA: TGTGCCAGCAGACCCTCCGGGACTACCTATCAAGAGACCCAGTACTTC
D gene: TRBD2
V gene: TRBV7-8
CDR3 length: 16
J gene: TRBJ2-5
clone size: -

CDR3 protein: CASRIYRADSPLHF
CDR3 DNA: TGTGCCAGCAGGATATACAGGGCCGATTCACCCCTCCACTTT
D gene: -
V gene: TRBV6-5
CDR3 length: 14
J gene: TRBJ1-6
clone size: -

CDR3 protein: CASVATLGEGAKVRDHQPQHF
CDR3 DNA: TGTGCCAGCGTCGCCACCTTGGGGGAGGGGGCGAAAGTCAGGGATCATCAGCCCCAGCATTTT
D gene: TRBD1
V gene: TRBV9
CDR3 length: 21
J gene: TRBJ1-5
clone size: -

CDR3 protein: CARPNQGNTEAFF
CDR3 DNA: TGTGCCAGACCAAACCAGGGGAACACTGAAGCTTTCTTT
D gene: -
V gene: TRBV27
CDR3 length: 13
J gene: TRBJ1-1
clone size: -

CDR3 protein: CASSFAGTYYNEQFF
CDR3 DNA: TGTGCCAGCAGTTTCGCCGGGACTTACTACAATGAGCAGTTCTTC
D gene: -
V gene: TRBV27
CDR3 length: 15
J gene: TRBJ2-1
clone size: -

CDR3 protein: CATYSGRGTETQYF
CDR3 DNA: TGTGCCACCTATAGCGGGAGAGGCACAGAGACCCAGTACTTC
D gene: TRBD2
V gene: TRBV19
CDR3 length: 14
J gene: TRBJ2-5
clone size: once

CDR3 protein: CASSLSQGIGSTYGQFF
CDR3 DNA: TGTGCCAGCAGTTTATCCCAGGGTATAGGTTCCACGTATGGGCAGTTCTTC
D gene: -
V gene: TRBV27
CDR3 length: 17
J gene: TRBJ2-1
clone size: -